These 7 T cell receptor beta chains originate from one sample sequenced in a study of tumor-infiltrating lymphocytes in primary liver carcinoma. Investigators took RNA and DNA out together from roughly 20-30 mg of unsorted bulk tissue. The template, roughly 0.45 ug total RNA, yielded TCR beta cDNA made with a constant-region primer. Researchers made the TCR beta libraries by running three nested multiplex PCR rounds with slightly modified ARM-PCR. The study ran its first two PCR rounds for nine to eleven cycles each, using TRBV1-TRBV30 forward primers and a C-beta reverse primer. TCRdb passed the multiplex PCR reads through MiXCR, listing each CDR3 protein once. The sample lists about 120,000 distinct CDR3 sequences, about two thirds seen once, with roughly 8.1% in the top ten. The sequenced sample was tumor-adjacent normal liver tissue. The source is a woman aged 55-69 years with primary liver carcinoma and hepatitis B virus infection.

This clonotype was seen many times. This rearrangement joins TRBV12-3 or TRBV12-4 to TRBJ2-2; TRBD2 is a possible D gene (5 bases). V lost 5 bases to trimming and J lost 1 base, with 8 bases between them. The CDR3 is made up of 14 amino acids. The chain's CDR3 is CASSPRGNTGELFF. The CDR3 DNA reads TGTGCCAGCAGTCCCCGGGGGAACACCGGGGAGCTGTTTTTT.

Remarks on this clonotype: A much bigger clone sits one base away, suggesting this may be a read error. The V call is TRBV5-8, the J call TRBJ1-3; 7 positions agree with TRBD1. Germline lookup yields CDR1 SGHTS and CDR2 YDEGEE. The length of the CDR3 is 14 residues. The V gene end was trimmed by 5 bases and the J gene end by 6 bases; junction bases not matched to a gene: 8. The CDR3 reads CASRRDSEVNTIYF. CDR3 nucleotide sequence: TGTGCCAGCAGAAGGGACAGCGAGGTAAACACCATATATTTT. Variable domain in full (rest from reference TRBV5-8 and TRBJ1-3): EAGVTQSPTHLIKTRGQQATLRCSPISGHTSVYWYQQALGLGLQFLLWYDEGEERNRGNFPPRFSGRQFPNYSSELNVNALELEDSALYLCASRRDSEVNTIYFGEGSWLTVV.

A remark on this clonotype: This may be a read error: a much more frequent sequence differs by one nucleotide. The chain combines TRBV5-1 with TRBJ1-1, with TRBD1 identical over 7 bases. The V gene's germline CDR1 is SGHRS and CDR2 YFSETQ. The CDR3 runs 15 residues. The V and J ends lost 1 base and 0 bases, in that order; junction bases with no gene match: 3. This CDR3 is CASSLNRGVNTEAFF. CDR3 DNA: TGCGCCAGCAGCTTGAACAGGGGCGTGAACACTGAAGCTTTCTTT.

This clonotype was observed many times. V usage is TRBV29-1 and J usage is TRBJ2-2; 10 bases fit TRBD2. After removal of 4 bases from V and 2 bases from J, the junction contained 1 base not matched to a gene. CDR1 SQVTM and CDR2 ANQGSEA come from the germline V gene. This CDR3 contains 14 residues. The CDR3 here is CSVGTSGNTGELFF. DNA of the CDR3: TGCAGCGTTGGGACTAGCGGTAACACCGGGGAGCTGTTTTTT.

The chain combines TRBV12-3 or TRBV12-4 with TRBJ2-1, with D perhaps matching TRBD2 (6 bases). The CDR3 has 14 residues. V was cut by 3 bases and J by 7 bases, with 13 bases left in between. In DNA, the CDR3 is TGTGCCAGCAGTTTGCGGGACTGGGGGAATGAGCAGTTCTTC. Its translation: CASSLRDWGNEQFF.

This clonotype has a single count. One end of the junction does not line up with germline, which may come from a read error. V gene TRBV12-3 or TRBV12-4 combines with J gene TRBJ2-1; TRBD2 agrees at 12 bases. The length of the CDR3 is 15 residues. CDR3 sequence: CVSGRRLAGDNVQSF. In nucleotides, the CDR3 is TGTGTCAGTGGACGTAGACTAGCGGGAGACAATGTGCAGTCCTTC.

Regarding this clonotype: The germline gene is not matched at one end of the junction; a read error may be the cause. The rearrangement uses TRBV6-1 and TRBJ2-1, with D hard to call. CDR3 length: 14 residues. Germline-derived CDR1 and CDR2 are MNHNS and SASEGT. The CDR3 DNA reads TGTGTCAGCAATGAAGCGAGTTACTACAATGAGCAGTTCTTC. The encoded protein is CVSNEASYYNEQFF.